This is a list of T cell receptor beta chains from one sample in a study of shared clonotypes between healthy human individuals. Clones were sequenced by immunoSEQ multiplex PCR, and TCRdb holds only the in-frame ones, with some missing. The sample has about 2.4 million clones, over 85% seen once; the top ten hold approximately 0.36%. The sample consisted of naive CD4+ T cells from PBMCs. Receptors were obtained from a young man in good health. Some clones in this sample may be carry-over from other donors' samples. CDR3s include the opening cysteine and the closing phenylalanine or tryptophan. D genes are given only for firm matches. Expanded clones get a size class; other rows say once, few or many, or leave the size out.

CDR3nt: TGTGCCAGCCAAAACGGGAACACTGAAGCTTTCTTT
CDR3aa: CASQNGNTEAFF
len: 12
abundance: .
d_gene: .
j_gene: TRBJ1-1
v_gene: TRBV19

CDR3nt: TGTGCCAGCTCACCTCTGGACAGGGACCAAGAGACCCAGTACTTC
CDR3aa: CASSPLDRDQETQYF
len: 15
abundance: .
d_gene: TRBD1
j_gene: TRBJ2-5
v_gene: TRBV18

CDR3nt: TGTGCCAGTAGAAGGACACGGACTAGCGGGTCAGATACGCAGTATTTT
CDR3aa: CASRRTRTSGSDTQYF
len: 16
abundance: .
d_gene: TRBD2
j_gene: TRBJ2-3
v_gene: TRBV19

CDR3nt: TGTGCCAGCTCCGCGAAGGGGTCCTACGAGCAGTACTTC
CDR3aa: CASSAKGSYEQYF
len: 13
abundance: .
d_gene: .
j_gene: TRBJ2-7
v_gene: TRBV18

CDR3nt: TGTGCCAGCAGCTTAATGGGCAGGGGGTATCAAGAGACCCAGTACTTC
CDR3aa: CASSLMGRGYQETQYF
len: 16
abundance: .
d_gene: TRBD1
j_gene: TRBJ2-5
v_gene: TRBV11-2

CDR3nt: TGCGCCAGCAGCTTGGGTGGCGGATTCTACGAGCAGTACTTC
CDR3aa: CASSLGGGFYEQYF
len: 14
abundance: .
d_gene: .
j_gene: TRBJ2-7
v_gene: TRBV5-1

CDR3nt: TGTGCCATCAGGGGCGTAGGGAACTATGGCTACACCTTC
CDR3aa: CAIRGVGNYGYTF
len: 13
abundance: .
d_gene: .
j_gene: TRBJ1-2
v_gene: TRBV10-3

CDR3nt: TGTGCCAGCAGCTCCGCTGCAGATACGCAGTATTTT
CDR3aa: CASSSAADTQYF
len: 12
abundance: .
d_gene: .
j_gene: TRBJ2-3
v_gene: TRBV7-3

CDR3nt: TGTGCCAGCAGCTTAATACGGGCGAGGAACTACAATGAGCAGTTCTTC
CDR3aa: CASSLIRARNYNEQFF
len: 16
abundance: .
d_gene: .
j_gene: TRBJ2-1
v_gene: TRBV7-3

CDR3nt: TGTGCCAGCAGTATGCCCGGGACAGGGATTGGGTACTTC
CDR3aa: CASSMPGTGIGYF
len: 13
abundance: .
d_gene: TRBD1
j_gene: TRBJ2-7
v_gene: TRBV6-1

CDR3nt: TGTGCCAGCAGCCCCGGTGAGCGGTCGACTAATGAAAAACTGTTTTTT
CDR3aa: CASSPGERSTNEKLFF
len: 16
abundance: .
d_gene: .
j_gene: TRBJ1-4
v_gene: TRBV7-6

CDR3nt: TGTGCCAGCAGCGTAGCTTCGCAGTCCTACGAGCAGTACTTC
CDR3aa: CASSVASQSYEQYF
len: 14
abundance: .
d_gene: .
j_gene: TRBJ2-7
v_gene: TRBV9

CDR3nt: TGTGCCAGCAGTGAAGGGCGACCCGGGGAGCTGTTTTTT
CDR3aa: CASSEGRPGELFF
len: 13
abundance: .
d_gene: .
j_gene: TRBJ2-2
v_gene: TRBV6-1

CDR3nt: TGTGCCAGCAGGTCGGGGAGCACTGAAGCTTTCTTT
CDR3aa: CASRSGSTEAFF
len: 12
abundance: once
d_gene: .
j_gene: TRBJ1-1
v_gene: TRBV2

CDR3nt: TGTGCCAGCAGCTTTGGCGGGAGGCTGGTCGACGAGCAGTACTTC
CDR3aa: CASSFGGRLVDEQYF
len: 15
abundance: once
d_gene: TRBD2
j_gene: TRBJ2-7
v_gene: TRBV11-2

CDR3nt: TGCGCCAGCAGCTTGGAGGGGATAAGCAATCAGCCCCAGCATTTT
CDR3aa: CASSLEGISNQPQHF
len: 15
abundance: few
d_gene: .
j_gene: TRBJ1-5
v_gene: TRBV5-1

CDR3nt: TGCGCCAGCAGCTCCGGCTGGGGTGACTACGAGCAGTACTTC
CDR3aa: CASSSGWGDYEQYF
len: 14
abundance: once
d_gene: .
j_gene: TRBJ2-7
v_gene: TRBV5-1

CDR3nt: TGTGCCAGCAGGGGGTCTGGGGCTAGCGTCTTCTTCACCGGGGAGCTGTTTTTT
CDR3aa: CASRGSGASVFFTGELFF
len: 18
abundance: .
d_gene: .
j_gene: TRBJ2-2
v_gene: TRBV28

CDR3nt: TGTGCCAGCATCTCGGGACAGAGCTACTATGGCTACACCTTC
CDR3aa: CASISGQSYYGYTF
len: 14
abundance: .
d_gene: TRBD1
j_gene: TRBJ1-2
v_gene: TRBV28

CDR3nt: TGTGCCATCAGCGGGGGGCAGGGGCGCTATGGCTACACCTTC
CDR3aa: CAISGGQGRYGYTF
len: 14
abundance: .
d_gene: .
j_gene: TRBJ1-2
v_gene: TRBV10-3

CDR3nt: TGCGCCAGCAGCTTGGTGGGCGGAGAGAACACCGGGGAGCTGTTTTTT
CDR3aa: CASSLVGGENTGELFF
len: 16
abundance: .
d_gene: .
j_gene: TRBJ2-2
v_gene: TRBV5-1

CDR3nt: TGTGCCAGTATATGGCGGGAGGGCTCAGATACGCAGTATTTT
CDR3aa: CASIWREGSDTQYF
len: 14
abundance: .
d_gene: TRBD2
j_gene: TRBJ2-3
v_gene: TRBV19

CDR3nt: TGTGCCAGCAGCCCCCCCGGCAGTGGGGTCGGCGAGCAGTACTTC
CDR3aa: CASSPPGSGVGEQYF
len: 15
abundance: .
d_gene: .
j_gene: TRBJ2-7
v_gene: TRBV7-9

CDR3nt: TGTGCCTGGACGTTCGGACGGGAGTCCTACGAGCAGTACTTC
CDR3aa: CAWTFGRESYEQYF
len: 14
abundance: .
d_gene: .
j_gene: TRBJ2-7
v_gene: TRBV30

CDR3nt: TGTGCCTGGAGTTTCCTTAATCTTGCCGAGACCCAGTACTTC
CDR3aa: CAWSFLNLAETQYF
len: 14
abundance: .
d_gene: .
j_gene: TRBJ2-5
v_gene: TRBV30

CDR3nt: TGTGCCAGCAGCGGCGGGAGGGCCCGGGTCCACGAGCAGTACTTC
CDR3aa: CASSGGRARVHEQYF
len: 15
abundance: .
d_gene: TRBD2
j_gene: TRBJ2-7
v_gene: TRBV6-1

CDR3nt: TGCGCCAGCAGTGAGGATAGCTGGGATGAAAAACTGTTTTTT
CDR3aa: CASSEDSWDEKLFF
len: 14
abundance: .
d_gene: .
j_gene: TRBJ1-4
v_gene: TRBV10-2

CDR3nt: TGTGCCAGCCGACCCCGGGACAGAATCAGAGCTTTCTTT
CDR3aa: CASRPRDRIRAFF
len: 13
abundance: few
d_gene: TRBD1
j_gene: TRBJ1-1
v_gene: TRBV19

CDR3nt: TGTGCCAGCTCCCCGGGACAGGGACAGGAGCAGTACTTC
CDR3aa: CASSPGQGQEQYF
len: 13
abundance: .
d_gene: TRBD1
j_gene: TRBJ2-7
v_gene: TRBV18

CDR3nt: TGTGCCAGCAGCACCGGGACAGGGGGCTACTATGGCTACACCTTC
CDR3aa: CASSTGTGGYYGYTF
len: 15
abundance: once
d_gene: TRBD1
j_gene: TRBJ1-2
v_gene: TRBV5-6

CDR3nt: TGTGCCAGCAGCCAGCCCGGGACAGGGACTGGAAACACCATATATTTT
CDR3aa: CASSQPGTGTGNTIYF
len: 16
abundance: .
d_gene: TRBD1
j_gene: TRBJ1-3
v_gene: TRBV14

CDR3nt: TGTGCCAGCAGTGAAGCTCCTCCGGGGGTGGGCACTGAAGCTTTCTTT
CDR3aa: CASSEAPPGVGTEAFF
len: 16
abundance: .
d_gene: .
j_gene: TRBJ1-1
v_gene: TRBV6-1

CDR3nt: TGTGCCAGCAGCTTAGCGCCGCGGGGGCCCTCCTCTGGAAACACCATATATTTT
CDR3aa: CASSLAPRGPSSGNTIYF
len: 18
abundance: .
d_gene: .
j_gene: TRBJ1-3
v_gene: TRBV11-1

CDR3nt: TGCGCCAGCAGTGAGGCCAGGAGGAACACTGAAGCTTTCTTT
CDR3aa: CASSEARRNTEAFF
len: 14
abundance: few
d_gene: .
j_gene: TRBJ1-1
v_gene: TRBV10-1

CDR3nt: TGCGCCAGCAGCCTCCCCGGGACTAGCGGCAAAGGAGGAGAGACCCAGTACTTC
CDR3aa: CASSLPGTSGKGGETQYF
len: 18
abundance: .
d_gene: TRBD2
j_gene: TRBJ2-5
v_gene: TRBV4-1

CDR3nt: TGCGCCAGCAGCCTTCACTACGAGCAGTACTTC
CDR3aa: CASSLHYEQYF
len: 11
abundance: once
d_gene: .
j_gene: TRBJ2-7
v_gene: TRBV5-1

CDR3nt: TGCCCCACCTCCGGGGACAGGGCCCTTAACTATGGCTACACCTTC
CDR3aa: CPTSGDRALNYGYTF
len: 15
abundance: .
d_gene: TRBD1
j_gene: TRBJ1-2
v_gene: TRBV19

CDR3nt: TGTGCCAGCTCAGGGGGCGGGGGTCCCAATCAGCCCCAGCATTTT
CDR3aa: CASSGGGGPNQPQHF
len: 15
abundance: .
d_gene: .
j_gene: TRBJ1-5
v_gene: TRBV18

CDR3nt: TGCGCCAGCAGCCAAGGGAGAGGGATTGCGCCCTTTAATGAAAAACTGTTTTTT
CDR3aa: CASSQGRGIAPFNEKLFF
len: 18
abundance: .
d_gene: .
j_gene: TRBJ1-4
v_gene: TRBV4-3

CDR3nt: TGCGCCAGCAGCCAAGAACGATCCAACAATGAGCAGTTCTTC
CDR3aa: CASSQERSNNEQFF
len: 14
abundance: .
d_gene: .
j_gene: TRBJ2-1
v_gene: TRBV4-3

CDR3nt: TGTGCCAGCAGCGTAGTTTCGCGGGATACGCAGTATTTT
CDR3aa: CASSVVSRDTQYF
len: 13
abundance: .
d_gene: .
j_gene: TRBJ2-3
v_gene: TRBV9

CDR3nt: TGTGCCAGCAGCACCTTTCGAGTTAACTATGGCTACACCTTC
CDR3aa: CASSTFRVNYGYTF
len: 14
abundance: .
d_gene: .
j_gene: TRBJ1-2
v_gene: TRBV7-2